The T cell receptor beta chain under discussion was sequenced for a study of STAT5B mutations in CD4+ large granular lymphocyte leukemia. Whole-study results and caveats: Patient CD4-sorted repertoires stayed more clonal than healthy ones after leukemic-clone removal.

V lost 4 bases and J lost 2; bases outside the gene matches: 9. In germline, CDR1 is SQVTM, CDR2 ANQGSEA. The CDR3 sequence is 16 residues long. Points on this clone: Antigen specificity is unknown.

The assay was immunoSEQ multiplex PCR, and TCRdb's table has in-frame clones only and misses some. Of 950 to 1,500 clones listed, more than 60% are singletons. V usage is TRBV29-1 and J usage is TRBJ1-2, with 11 bases identical to TRBD1. The material sequenced was PBMCs. The origin of this receptor is a man in his sixties or seventies with CD4+ T-cell large granular lymphocyte leukemia. DNA of the CDR3: TGCAGCGTTGTAGGGACAGGGGGGTCTGGGAACTATGGCTACACCTTC. As protein: CSVVGTGGSGNYGYTF.